This note documents a single T cell receptor (beta chain) sequence. This clone was observed a single time. Its antigen is still unknown. Base quality data are lacking; no much larger clone is found one base away. The data were obtained in a study of T cell clones after liver transplantation (dated by TCRdb to the late 2010s). Study-wide context: ITN030ST, the source of the samples, was a randomized trial that attempted immunosuppression withdrawal within 2 years of liver transplantation. Tolerance was defined as complete immunosuppression withdrawal for at least one year with no rise in liver enzymes beyond twice the upper limit of normal. Blood samples were collected pre-transplant, pre-randomization before withdrawal, and post-randomization after either complete withdrawal or failed withdrawal. After a pre-transplant mixed lymphocyte reaction, TCRbeta sequencing was used to pinpoint donor-reactive T cell clones, which were subsequently tracked in post-transplant blood. Of the 8 liver transplant recipients making up the studied cohort, 3 were classified as tolerant and 5 as non-tolerant. Three of the eight recipients were HCV-positive; the others were transplanted for non-autoimmune, non-viral indications. Third party-reactive TCRbeta sequences were also identified from pre-transplant MLRs to serve as an antigen-independent comparator for donor-reactive sequences. Until randomization at 12-24 months post-transplant, subjects were given standard immunosuppression, with no induction therapy.

The sample's time point, from its label and the paper: pre-transplant. Unstimulated PBMCs, after thawing, were stained for CD3, CD4 and CD8 and then FACS-sorted into CD3+CD4+ and CD3+CD8+ populations. All 8 studied subjects were randomized to withdrawal of immunosuppression. The Qiagen DNeasy Blood and Tissue Kit was used to isolate genomic DNA. High-throughput TCRbeta CDR3 sequencing of frozen genomic DNA was performed by immunoSEQ, with PCR amplification, mapping, bias correction and internal controls included. Turning to the authors' computational methods: Only productive rearrangements were retained, with each unique TCRbeta sequence defined by its CDR3 nucleotide sequence together with its V and J gene. A sequence counted as donor-reactive only if the sequence showed at least 5-fold expansion in CFSE-low cells compared with unstimulated pre-transplant cells and had a frequency of at least 0.01%. Minimum frequency thresholds were set for each subject on the basis of the unstimulated sample with the lowest template count, so that a detection power of at least 90% was ensured. Jensen-Shannon divergence between the top 1000 TCRbeta sequences post- versus pre-transplant served as the measure of repertoire turnover. Two-sided Fisher's exact tests were used to test for changes in how often donor-reactive sequences were detected. Imported from immuneACCESS, the table was reduced by TCRdb to in-frame sequences with V and J called. These copies leave out some clones; in studies compared against another copy, an unresolved V gene accounts for under half, and the cause of the remainder is not known. The V and J calls and the clone size are those of that table, but D and trimming were determined from the DNA. The sample table holds nearly 55,000 clones, of which roughly 83% were seen once. The ten biggest clones cover roughly 8.1% of the sample.

Overall study outcomes, separate from this receptor: A significant post-transplant decrease in circulating donor-reactive CD4 TCRbeta sequences was observed in 5 of 8 subjects, irrespective of tolerance or HCV status. The decline in donor-reactive sequences exceeded the decline in third party-reactive sequences, suggesting partial antigen-specific deletion that was unrelated to withdrawal success. Because of small, heterogeneous patient numbers and non-standardized post-transplant time points, the conclusions were only preliminary. Since no allograft tissue specimens were available, donor-reactive T cells may have migrated into the graft instead of being deleted. Once repertoire turnover was taken into account, donor-reactive detection showed a significant reduction for CD4 in 7 of 8 subjects and for CD8 in 8 of 8. Low numbers of available donor cells limited the measurable donor-reactive repertoire in two subjects.

The CDR3 holds 12 amino acids from the cysteine to the phenylalanine. Solely the CDR3 DNA is kept, with 36 bases framed from the first base. Based on the germline V gene (reference sequence), the CDR1 and CDR2 sequences are WNHNN and SYGVQD. V is reduced by 4 bases and J by 9 bases, leaving a spacing of 10 bases between them. This sequence was found in a human donor who received a liver transplant. Here the chain combines TRBV10-1 and TRBJ2-1; the D gene remains uncertain. The sequencing used CD4+ T cells from blood, collected before liver transplant. The CDR3 loop reads CASSAVVGEQFF. The DNA reads TGCGCCAGCAGTGCGGTAGTGGGTGAGCAGTTCTTC.